This T cell receptor (beta chain) was sequenced during a study of T cell repertoires in cytomegalovirus infection (dated 2019 in TCRdb). With respect to the entire study: Peptide stimulations targeted recently identified HLA-C-restricted CMV epitopes, whose presentation resists viral immunomodulation, together with well-studied HLA-B-restricted epitopes. Donor HLA type was relevant to the analysis, because carriage of CMV infection together with the matching HLA type was indicated by public TCR beta signatures. General findings and caveats noted by the study authors: In the ex vivo response, HLA-C-restricted CMV-specific TCR beta clonotypes were dominant, and in two of eight donors the single most frequent clonotype came from this HLA-C-restricted group. In both this cohort and an independent roughly 400-donor cohort, the cumulative frequency of public TCR beta family members distinguished carriers of CMV infection plus the relevant HLA type.

Sequencing instrument: Illumina HiSeq 1500. The raw public reads went through TCRdb reprocessing: fastp at Q25, MiXCR clone calling, in-frame beta chains kept. Entries that share a CDR3 protein sequence are merged under the most common genes and DNA. For this sample the table gives some 900,000 distinct CDR3 sequences, of which around a third were detected only once. Of the sample, 9.5% to 15% falls within the top ten clones. With regard to this clonotype: The target of this receptor is not known. No qualities accompany the bases; no much larger clone lies one base away.

What the treatment or condition label conveys for this sample: in vitro stimulation with specific CMV peptide epitopes to enrich CMV-specific T cells. The germline V gene yields SNHLY for CDR1 and FYNNEI for CDR2. The CDR3 runs 15 amino acids, cysteine and phenylalanine included. The retained sequence is limited to the CDR3, 45 bases, with the frame set at the first base. Between the V and J ends, shortened by 0 bases and 2 bases respectively, the junction contains 10 bases. The rearranged segments are TRBV2 and TRBJ2-5; the D segment cannot be called with confidence. The specimen was cultured CD8+ T cells from PBMCs, collected from culture after CMV antigen stimulation. The receptor was derived from a human donor in good health (CMV status not recorded). Some clones in this sample may be carry-over from other donors' samples. The DNA sequence reads TGTGCCAGCAGTGAAGCGCAGGAGTTTCAAGAGACCCAGTACTTC. It is translated as CASSEAQEFQETQYF.